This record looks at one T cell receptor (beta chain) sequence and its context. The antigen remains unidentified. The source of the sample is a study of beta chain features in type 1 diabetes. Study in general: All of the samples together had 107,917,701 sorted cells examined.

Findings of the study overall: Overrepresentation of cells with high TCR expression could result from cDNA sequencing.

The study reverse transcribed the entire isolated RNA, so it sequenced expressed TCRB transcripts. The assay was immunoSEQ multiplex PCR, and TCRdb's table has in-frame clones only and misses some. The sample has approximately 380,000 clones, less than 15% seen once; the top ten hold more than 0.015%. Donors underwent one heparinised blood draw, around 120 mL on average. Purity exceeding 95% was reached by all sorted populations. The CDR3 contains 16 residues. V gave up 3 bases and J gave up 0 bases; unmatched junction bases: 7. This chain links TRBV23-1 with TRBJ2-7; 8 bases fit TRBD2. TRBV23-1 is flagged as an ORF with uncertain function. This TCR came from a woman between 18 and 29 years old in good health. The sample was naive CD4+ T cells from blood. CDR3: CASSHGGRPYSYEQYF. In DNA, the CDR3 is TGCGCCAGCAGTCACGGCGGGAGGCCTTACTCCTACGAGCAGTACTTC.